The 27 T cell receptor beta chains listed next were all sequenced from one sample in a study of cytomegalovirus exposure and HLA in healthy donors. Data came from immunoSEQ multiplex PCR; TCRdb stores just in-frame clones and leaves some out. Of about 120,000 clones detected, around nine tenths appear once; the ten largest clones hold about 4.2%. Sequenced input: PBMCs. Receptors originate from a man aged 18 to 30 in good health and CMV-seropositive.

This chain uses TRBV19 with TRBJ2-2, with 8 bases lining up with TRBD1. Germline CDR1 and CDR2: LNHDA and SQIVND (reference sequence). The length of the CDR3 is 14 residues. V lost 7 bases, J lost 3 bases, and 4 bases stayed unmatched. For the CDR3, the DNA is TGTGCCAGTACGCCAGGGGGCTACACCGGGGAGCTGTTTTTT. Protein product: CASTPGGYTGELFF. The variable domain in full, completed from reference TRBV19 and TRBJ2-2, reads DGGITQSPKYLFRKEGQNVTLSCEQNLNHDAMYWYRQDPGQGLRLIYYSQIVNDFQKGDIAEGYSVSREKKESFPLTVTSAQKNPTAFYLCASTPGGYTGELFFGEGSRLTVL.

The chain uses TRBV15 and TRBJ2-1; 8 bases match TRBD2. Germline trimming cut 3 bases from V and 2 bases from J; bases unmatched to any gene: 3. The CDR3 runs to 15 residues. Per the germline V gene, CDR1 is LNHNV and CDR2 is YYDKDF (reference sequence). This CDR3 reads CATSSGGAAYNEQFF. The CDR3 DNA reads as TGTGCCACCAGCAGCGGGGGGGCGGCCTACAATGAGCAGTTCTTC.

The chain joins TRBV5-8 to TRBJ1-2, with 9 bases aligning to TRBD1. Trimming at V came to 5 bases and at J to 4 bases, leaving 9 bases not matched to a gene. In germline, CDR1 is SGHTS, CDR2 YDEGEE. CDR3 length equals 15 residues. CDR3 nucleotide sequence: TGTGCCAGCAGACTTGGGACAGGGTATAGCTATGGCTACACCTTC. It codes for CASRLGTGYSYGYTF.

The chain has TRBV5-4 and TRBJ2-3, with D perhaps matching TRBD1 (7 bases). Germline assignment: CDR1 SGHNT and CDR2 YYREEE (reference sequence). V lost 8 bases to trimming and J lost 0 bases, with 19 bases between them. This CDR3 region has 16 residues. CDR3 region: CARRGRRGPSTDTQYF. The CDR3 bases are TGTGCCAGGAGGGGAAGGAGGGGGCCTAGCACAGATACGCAGTATTTT.

The CDR3 is CASNFNENTEAFF. The CDR3 nucleotides read TGTGCCAGCAACTTTAACGAGAACACTGAAGCTTTCTTT. V and J are TRBV27 and TRBJ1-1; D unclear. CDR1 and CDR2 (germline): MNHEY, SMNVEV (reference sequence). Trimming pared 7 bases from V and 1 base from J, leaving 10 bases between. This CDR3 is 13 amino acids long.

J is TRBJ2-1 and V is TRBV7-8; 8 bases match TRBD2. CDR1 and CDR2 (germline): SGHVS, FQNEAQ. CDR3 length: 17 residues. Trimming at V came to 2 bases and at J to 8 bases, leaving 14 bases not matched to a gene. CDR3 coding DNA: TGTGCCAGCAGCTTAAGAGAGGCGGGGGGCCGGGGGCATGAGCAGTTCTTC. Amino acid sequence: CASSLREAGGRGHEQFF. Supplemented by reference TRBV7-8 and TRBJ2-1, the full variable domain reads GAGVSQSPRYKVAKRGQDVALRCDPISGHVSLFWYQQALGQGPEFLTYFQNEAQLDKSGLPSDRFFAERPEGSVSTLKIQRTQQEDSAVYLCASSLREAGGRGHEQFFGPGTRLTVL.

The chain carries TRBV7-2 and TRBJ2-1, with 8 bases aligning to TRBD1. Losses at the gene ends were 3 bases for V and 3 bases for J; bases not matched to a gene: 10. The CDR3 covers 17 residues. Germline V lookup: CDR1 SGHTA, CDR2 FQGNSA. CDR3 nucleotides: TGTGCCAGCAGCTTGGCCTTTCCGGGACAGGACTACAATGAGCAGTTCTTC. It is translated as CASSLAFPGQDYNEQFF.

The rearrangement links TRBV11-2 to TRBJ1-1; D remains unclear. The length of the CDR3 is 16 residues. V lost 0 bases and J lost 2, with 13 bases in between. CDR1 is SGHAT, CDR2 FQNNGV, per germline. CDR3 DNA sequence: TGTGCCAGCAGCTTAGAGAGGGTCGGGAAAAACACTGAAGCTTTCTTT. Amino acid sequence: CASSLERVGKNTEAFF.

This chain joins TRBV28 and TRBJ2-7, with 7 bases that match TRBD1. The V segment lost 4 bases and the J segment 0 bases; nucleotides outside the gene matches: 24. CDR3 length: 21 amino acids. Germline V gives CDR1 MDHEN, CDR2 SYDVKM. The CDR3 here is CASSSRFGPGQLLSSSYEQYF. Here the CDR3 DNA reads TGTGCCAGCAGTTCGAGGTTCGGTCCGGGACAGCTACTCTCAAGCTCCTACGAGCAGTACTTC. Based on the CDR3 plus reference TRBV28 and TRBJ2-7, the full variable domain is DVKVTQSSRYLVKRTGEKVFLECVQDMDHENMFWYRQDPGLGLRLIYFSYDVKMKEKGDIPEGYSVSREKKERFSLILESASTNQTSMYLCASSSRFGPGQLLSSSYEQYFGPGTRLTVT.

The rearrangement joins TRBV5-1 to TRBJ1-2; D is unresolved. Trimming pared 4 bases from V and 6 bases from J, leaving 10 bases between. Germline CDR1 reads SGHRS; CDR2 reads YFSETQ. This CDR3 has 12 residues. CDR3: CASSRQADGYTF. Written as DNA, the CDR3 is TGCGCCAGCAGCCGCCAGGCCGATGGCTACACCTTC.

This clone was seen once. The J gene is TRBJ1-1, the V gene TRBV6-9, with 10 bases fitting TRBD1. V was pared by 3 bases and J by 5 bases, with 3 bases of the junction left unmatched. CDR1 is MNHGY, CDR2 SVAAGI, per germline. This CDR3 region has 14 residues. Here the CDR3 DNA reads TGTGCCAGCAGTTACCGGACAGGGGGTACTGAAGCTTTCTTT. Protein sequence: CASSYRTGGTEAFF.

The count of this clone is one. The rearrangement joins TRBV28 to TRBJ2-5, with D perhaps TRBD2 (6 bases). The CDR3 is 13 amino acids. With 7 bases removed from V and 4 bases from J, the gap between germline ends came to 13 bases. In germline, CDR1 is MDHEN, CDR2 SYDVKM. CDR3 sequence reads: CASIKAGRETQYF. Here the CDR3 DNA reads TGTGCCAGCATCAAGGCGGGGAGAGAGACCCAGTACTTC.

The chain couples TRBV6-7 to TRBJ2-2; D is ambiguous. TRBV6-7 belongs to the ORF category, with a function that is uncertain. Trimming stripped 5 bases from V and 3 bases from J, with 7 bases between. The CDR3 has 13 residues. In nucleotides, the CDR3 is TGTGCCAGCAGTATCCTCCACACCGGGGAGCTGTTTTTT. As protein: CASSILHTGELFF.

This chain joins TRBV2 and TRBJ2-7; possibly TRBD1 for D (6 bases). Trimming shortened V by 3 bases and J by 5 bases, and 14 bases separated the two germline ends. The CDR3 covers 14 residues. CDR1 and CDR2 (germline): SNHLY, FYNNEI. CDR3 amino acids: CASSEVTGIDEQYF. CDR3 in DNA: TGTGCCAGCAGTGAGGTCACAGGGATCGACGAGCAGTACTTC.

The CDR3 is CAISAQGMGEKLFF. CDR3 DNA sequence: TGTGCCATCAGTGCCCAGGGGATGGGAGAAAAACTGTTTTTT. The chain has TRBV10-3 and TRBJ1-4; D may be TRBD1 (6 bases). The germline V gene encodes CDR1 ENHRY and CDR2 SYGVKD. V was pared by 4 bases and J by 8 bases, with 14 bases between. The CDR3 contains 14 residues.

J is TRBJ1-6 and V is TRBV21-1; the D call in the table, TRBD1, was not verified against the DNA. TRBV21-1 is labeled a pseudogene. The CDR3 length is 17 residues. The CDR3 DNA is TGTGCCAGCAGCAAAAGAGAGACAGTCACTTATAATTCACCCCTCCACTTT. Amino acids: CASSKRETVTYNSPLHF.

V and J are TRBV28 and TRBJ2-5, with D possibly being TRBD2 (6 bases). Germline lookup yields CDR1 MDHEN and CDR2 SYDVKM. The CDR3 contains 16 residues. Trimming stripped 6 bases from V and 2 bases from J, with 19 bases between. CDR3 region: CASRLTSVYGQETQYF. The CDR3 DNA reads as TGTGCCAGCAGACTGACTAGTGTATACGGGCAAGAGACCCAGTACTTC.

The chain uses TRBV28 and TRBJ1-1, with D hard to call. CDR3 length: 11 residues. In germline, CDR1 is MDHEN, CDR2 SYDVKM. V lost 6 bases, J lost 2 bases, and 4 bases lay in between. The chain's CDR3 is CASRINTEAFF. DNA of the CDR3: TGTGCCAGCAGAATAAACACTGAAGCTTTCTTT.

This clone was recorded at least ten times. The CDR3 spells CASSRTGVGTGELFF. CDR3 coding DNA: TGTGCCAGCAGTAGGACAGGTGTTGGGACCGGGGAGCTGTTTTTT. The V and J genes are TRBV27 and TRBJ2-2, with 7 nucleotides matching TRBD1. J lost 5 bases, V lost 5 bases, and 8 bases had no gene match. Looked up from germline, CDR1 is MNHEY and CDR2 is SMNVEV (reference sequence). The CDR3 runs to 15 residues.

The chain has TRBV5-6 and TRBJ1-3; 8 nucleotides agree with TRBD1. The CDR3 loop spans 16 amino acids. Germline V gene lookup returns CDR1 SGHDT and CDR2 YYEEEE. V was pared by 2 bases and J by 1 base, with 5 bases of the junction left unmatched. As DNA, the CDR3 is TGTGCCAGCAGCTTTAGGCAGGGGGCTTCTGGAAACACCATATATTTT. Protein product: CASSFRQGASGNTIYF. The full variable domain, its missing parts supplied by reference TRBV5-6 and TRBJ1-3, is DAGVTQSPTHLIKTRGQQVTLRCSPKSGHDTVSWYQQALGQGPQFIFQYYEEEERQRGNFPDRFSGHQFPNYSSELNVNALLLGDSALYLCASSFRQGASGNTIYFGEGSWLTVV.

The chain joins TRBV11-2 to TRBJ1-6; D unclear. The CDR3 is 15 amino acids. Germline CDR1 is SGHAT and CDR2 is FQNNGV. Trimming stripped 0 bases from V and 5 bases from J, with 8 bases between. CDR3 in DNA: TGTGCCAGCAGCTTAGATCAGAGGGATAATTCACCCCTCCACTTT. This encodes CASSLDQRDNSPLHF. The full variable domain, in which reference TRBV11-2 and TRBJ1-6 provide the parts outside the CDR3, is EAGVAQSPRYKIIEKRQSVAFWCNPISGHATLYWYQQILGQGPKLLIQFQNNGVVDDSQLPKDRFSAERLKGVDSTLKIQPAKLEDSAVYLCASSLDQRDNSPLHFGNGTRLTVT.

The chain employs TRBV6-5 and TRBJ2-4, with TRBD2 as a possible D gene (6 bases). Trimming cost V 5 bases and J 7 bases, with 15 bases left between them. The CDR3 runs 14 residues. Germline V CDR1 and CDR2: MNHEY, SVGAGI. The CDR3: CASSRQHRGNIQYF. The CDR3 bases are TGTGCCAGCAGTCGACAGCACCGGGGGAACATTCAGTACTTC.

The J gene is TRBJ2-1, the V gene TRBV4-3; D might be TRBD2 (6 bases). This CDR3 contains 14 residues. Trimming cost V 2 bases and J 8 bases, with 13 bases left between them. In germline, CDR1 is LGHNA, CDR2 YSLEER. CDR3 sequence reads: CASSQIGGAHEQFF. For the CDR3, the DNA is TGCGCCAGCAGCCAAATTGGAGGGGCCCATGAGCAGTTCTTC.

This clone was observed a handful of times. The rearrangement joins TRBV6-1 to TRBJ2-1, with 12 bases matching TRBD2. The trim removed 4 bases at V and 4 bases at J, leaving 2 bases unmatched. Germline CDR1 is MNHNS and CDR2 is SASEGT. CDR3 length: 15 residues. The chain's CDR3 is CASSGLAGEYNEQFF. The CDR3 bases are TGTGCCAGCAGTGGACTAGCGGGGGAGTACAATGAGCAGTTCTTC.

This chain joins TRBV7-2 and TRBJ1-5; D uncertain. Trimming took 5 bases from V and 9 from J, leaving 11 bases between them. CDR3 length: 12 residues. The germline V gene has CDR1 SGHTA and CDR2 FQGNSA. The CDR3 protein is CASSVDFGPQHF. Written as DNA, the CDR3 is TGTGCCAGCAGCGTGGACTTTGGGCCCCAGCATTTT.

This chain connects TRBV18 to TRBJ1-1; unclear D gene. In germline, CDR1 is KGHSH, CDR2 LQKENI. V was cut by 4 bases and J by 4 bases, with 10 bases left in between. The CDR3 extends over 13 amino acids. The CDR3 nucleotides are TGTGCCAGCTCACGGAGCGTTAGCACTGAAGCTTTCTTT. It yields the protein CASSRSVSTEAFF.

The chain combines TRBV6-5 with TRBJ2-2, with 8 bases matching TRBD1. Per the germline V gene, CDR1 is MNHEY and CDR2 is SVGAGI. With V trimmed by 2 bases and J by 6 bases, 5 bases remained unmatched. This CDR3 has 15 residues. The CDR3 spells CASSYPPDRAGELFF. DNA for the CDR3: TGTGCCAGCAGTTACCCCCCGGACAGGGCCGGGGAGCTGTTTTTT.